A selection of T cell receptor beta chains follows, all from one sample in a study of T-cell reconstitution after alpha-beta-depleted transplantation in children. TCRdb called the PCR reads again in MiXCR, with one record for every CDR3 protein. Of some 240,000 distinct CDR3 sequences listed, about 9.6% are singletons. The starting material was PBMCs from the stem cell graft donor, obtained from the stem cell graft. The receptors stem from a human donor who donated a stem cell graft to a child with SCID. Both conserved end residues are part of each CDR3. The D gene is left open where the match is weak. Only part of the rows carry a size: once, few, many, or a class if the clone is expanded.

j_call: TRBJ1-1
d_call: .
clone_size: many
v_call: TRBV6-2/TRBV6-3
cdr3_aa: CASSYLWAGTEAFF
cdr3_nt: TGTGCCAGCAGTTACCTATGGGCGGGCACTGAAGCTTTCTTT

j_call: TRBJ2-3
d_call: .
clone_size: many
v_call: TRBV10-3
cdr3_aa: CARRQLASPPSTDTQYF
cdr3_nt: TGTGCGCGGAGACAGTTGGCCAGCCCTCCTAGCACAGATACGCAGTATTTT

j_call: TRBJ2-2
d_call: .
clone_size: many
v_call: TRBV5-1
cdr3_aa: CASSLAPQGNTGELFF
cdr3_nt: TGCGCCAGCAGCTTGGCTCCACAGGGGAACACCGGGGAGCTGTTTTTT

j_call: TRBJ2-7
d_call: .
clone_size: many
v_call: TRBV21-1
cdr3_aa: CASSKERRAYEQYF
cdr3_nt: TGTGCCAGCAGCAAAGAGCGCAGAGCCTACGAGCAGTACTTC

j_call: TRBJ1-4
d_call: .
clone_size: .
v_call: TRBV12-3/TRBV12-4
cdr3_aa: CASGRGGYEKLFF
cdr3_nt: TGTGCCAGCGGGCGGGGAGGGTACGAAAAACTGTTTTTT

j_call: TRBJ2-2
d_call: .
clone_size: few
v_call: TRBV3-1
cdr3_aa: CASSQVNSPTGELFF
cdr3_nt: TGTGCCAGCAGCCAAGTAAACAGCCCCACCGGGGAGCTGTTTTTT

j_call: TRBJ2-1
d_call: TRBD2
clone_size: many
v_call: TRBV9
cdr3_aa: CASSGSGASSYNEQFF
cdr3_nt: TGTGCCAGCAGCGGAAGCGGGGCAAGCTCCTACAATGAGCAGTTCTTC

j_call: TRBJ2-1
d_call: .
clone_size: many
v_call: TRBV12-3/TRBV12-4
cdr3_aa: CASSSDRNNFNEQFF
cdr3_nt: TGTGCCAGCAGTTCAGACAGAAACAATTTCAATGAGCAGTTCTTC

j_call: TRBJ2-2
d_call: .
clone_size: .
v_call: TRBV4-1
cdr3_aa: CASSPSAVTGELFF
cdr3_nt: TGCGCCAGCAGCCCCAGCGCGGTCACCGGGGAGCTGTTTTTT

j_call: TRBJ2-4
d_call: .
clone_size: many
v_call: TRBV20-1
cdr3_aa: CSALPSGHKNIQYF
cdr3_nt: TGCAGTGCTTTACCATCGGGACACAAAAACATTCAGTACTTC

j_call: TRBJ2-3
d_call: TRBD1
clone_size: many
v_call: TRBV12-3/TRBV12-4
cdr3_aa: CASRYTGEDTQYF
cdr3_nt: TGTGCCAGCAGGTATACAGGGGAAGATACGCAGTATTTT

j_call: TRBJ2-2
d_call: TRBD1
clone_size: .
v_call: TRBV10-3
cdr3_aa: CAISPGQGITGELFF
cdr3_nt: TGTGCCATCAGTCCGGGACAGGGGATTACCGGGGAGCTGTTTTTT

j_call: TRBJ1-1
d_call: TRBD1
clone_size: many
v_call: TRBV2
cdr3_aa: CASRGTGNFAEAFF
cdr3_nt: TGTGCCAGCAGAGGGACAGGAAATTTTGCTGAAGCTTTCTTT